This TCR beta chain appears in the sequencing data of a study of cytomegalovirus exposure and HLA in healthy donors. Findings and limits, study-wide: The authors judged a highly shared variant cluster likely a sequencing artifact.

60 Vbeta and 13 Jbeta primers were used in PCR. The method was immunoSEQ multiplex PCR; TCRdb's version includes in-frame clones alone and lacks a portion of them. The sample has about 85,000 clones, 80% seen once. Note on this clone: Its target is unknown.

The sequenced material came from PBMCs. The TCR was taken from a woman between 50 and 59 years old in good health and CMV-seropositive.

The CDR3 protein is CASSASADTQYF. The CDR3 bases are TGTGCCAGCAGCGCGAGCGCAGATACGCAGTATTTT. This chain joins TRBV9 and TRBJ2-3, with unresolved D. V was trimmed by 3 bases and J by 4 bases, leaving 6 bases between them. CDR3 length equals 12 residues. Germline-derived CDR1 and CDR2 are SGDLS and YYNGEE.